Sequencing of this TCR beta chain was carried out in a study of T cells in Graves' hyperthyroidism and ophthalmopathy. Amplified TCR beta CDR3 regions derived from RNA transcripts. HTBI primers were the set used in a first-round RT-PCR of the TCR CDR3. TCRdb re-called the multiplex PCR reads through MiXCR, storing one row per CDR3 protein. The table shows about 590,000 distinct CDR3 sequences, with roughly 14% occurring only once. Trimming removed 4 bases from V and 3 bases from J, with 7 bases in between. The CDR3 totals 13 residues. The germline gives CDR1 LNHDA, CDR2 SQIVND (reference sequence). The gene calls are TRBV19 and TRBJ1-5, with D possibly matching TRBD1 (5 bases). Input material: blood. This clonotype was sampled from a woman aged 30 to 39 with Graves' hyperthyroidism. The CDR3 DNA sequence: TGTGCCAGTAGTACGGGGGACAATCAGCCCCAGCATTTT. Residues: CASSTGDNQPQHF.